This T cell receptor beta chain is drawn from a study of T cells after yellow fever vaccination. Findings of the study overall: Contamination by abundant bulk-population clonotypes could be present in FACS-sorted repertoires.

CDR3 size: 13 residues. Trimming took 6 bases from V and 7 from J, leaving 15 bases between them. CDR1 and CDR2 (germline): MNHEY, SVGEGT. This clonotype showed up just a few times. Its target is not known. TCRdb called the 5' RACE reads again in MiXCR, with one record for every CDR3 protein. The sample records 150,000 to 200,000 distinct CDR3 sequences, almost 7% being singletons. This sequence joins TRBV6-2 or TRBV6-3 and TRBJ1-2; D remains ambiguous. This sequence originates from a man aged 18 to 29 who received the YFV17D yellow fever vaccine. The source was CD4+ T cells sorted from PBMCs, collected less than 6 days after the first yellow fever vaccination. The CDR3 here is CASSVDGVGGYTF. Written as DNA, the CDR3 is TGTGCCAGCAGCGTTGATGGCGTTGGTGGCTACACCTTC.